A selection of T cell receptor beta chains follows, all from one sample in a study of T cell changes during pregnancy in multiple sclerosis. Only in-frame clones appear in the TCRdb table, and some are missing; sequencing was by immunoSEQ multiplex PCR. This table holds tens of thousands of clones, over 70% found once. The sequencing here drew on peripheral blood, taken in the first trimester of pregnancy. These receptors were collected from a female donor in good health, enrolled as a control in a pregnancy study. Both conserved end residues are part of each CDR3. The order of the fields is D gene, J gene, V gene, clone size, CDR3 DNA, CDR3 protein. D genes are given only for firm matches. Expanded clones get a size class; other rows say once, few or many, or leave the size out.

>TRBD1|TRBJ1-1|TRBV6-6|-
TGTGCCAGCAACTTCGTGACAGGGGCGAACACTGAAGCTTTCTTT
CASNFVTGANTEAFF
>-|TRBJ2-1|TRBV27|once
TGTGCCAGCAGTAATCTCTCACCCTCCGGGGGCAATGAGCAGTTCTTC
CASSNLSPSGGNEQFF
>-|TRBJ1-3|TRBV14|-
TGTGCCAGCAGCCAAGTTGGGGGCGAGAGAAACACCATATATTTT
CASSQVGGERNTIYF
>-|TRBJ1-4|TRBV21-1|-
TGTGCCAGCAGCAAACTCAGGGGGCCAACTAATGAAAAACTGTTTTTT
CASSKLRGPTNEKLFF
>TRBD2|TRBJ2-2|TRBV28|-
TGTGCCAGCAGTCCCTCGCGGGCGGGAGGGCCGGGCGGGGAGCTGTTTTTT
CASSPSRAGGPGGELFF
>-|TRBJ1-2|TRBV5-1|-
TGCGCCAGCAGCTTGGACATTCCAGGGATCCGGGGCTACACCTTC
CASSLDIPGIRGYTF
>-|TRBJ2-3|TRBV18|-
TGTGCCAGCTCGGGACATCGCACAGATACGCAGTATTTT
CASSGHRTDTQYF
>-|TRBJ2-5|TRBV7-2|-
TGTGCCAGCAGCTTAGTGTCGACAGTACAAGAGACCCAGTACTTC
CASSLVSTVQETQYF
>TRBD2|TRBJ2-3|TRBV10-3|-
TGTGCCATCAGTGAGATTAGCGGGATAAGCACAGATACGCAGTATTTT
CAISEISGISTDTQYF
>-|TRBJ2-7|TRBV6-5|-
TGTGCCAGCAGTTACTCAAGCAGGGGTTACGAGCAGTACTTC
CASSYSSRGYEQYF
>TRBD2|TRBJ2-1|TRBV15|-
TGTGCCACCAGCAGGGTAGCGGGAGACGGCGGTGAGCAGTTCTTC
CATSRVAGDGGEQFF
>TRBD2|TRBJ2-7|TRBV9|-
TGTGCCAGCAGCCGGGGGGGGGTCGCCTACGAGCAGTACTTC
CASSRGGVAYEQYF
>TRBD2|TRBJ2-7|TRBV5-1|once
TGCGCCAGCAGCTTGCGGACTAGCGCCTACGAGCAGTACTTC
CASSLRTSAYEQYF
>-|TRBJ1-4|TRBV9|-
TGTGCCAGCAGCGTAGGGGCGGGGTCGGGAGAAAAACTGTTTTTT
CASSVGAGSGEKLFF
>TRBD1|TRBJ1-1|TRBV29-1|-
TGCAGCCTGACAGGGGGCGCGGTGAACACTGAAGCTTTCTTT
CSLTGGAVNTEAFF
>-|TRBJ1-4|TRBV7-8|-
TGTGCCAGCAGCTTAGCAGGGAGGTGGGCTAATGAAAAACTGTTTTTT
CASSLAGRWANEKLFF
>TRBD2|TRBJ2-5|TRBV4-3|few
TGCGCCAGCAGCCACCAGCGGGGGGCTTCGGAGACCCAGTACTTC
CASSHQRGASETQYF
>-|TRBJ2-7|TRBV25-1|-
TGTGCCAGCAGTGAAGCTGAGTGGGCATCCTACGAGCAGTACTTC
CASSEAEWASYEQYF
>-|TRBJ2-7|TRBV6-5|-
TGTGCCAGCAGCGCCGACACCTCCTACGAGCAGTACTTC
CASSADTSYEQYF
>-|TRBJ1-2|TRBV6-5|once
TGTGCCAGCAGTCGACAGAACTTAAACTATGGCTACACCTTC
CASSRQNLNYGYTF
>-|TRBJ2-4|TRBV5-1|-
TGCGCCAGCAGCCCGGAGGGGGGGTCCATTCAGTACTTC
CASSPEGGSIQYF
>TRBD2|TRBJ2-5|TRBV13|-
TGTGCCAGCAGCGCCTCCCAGCGGGAGAGGGAGACCCAGTACTTC
CASSASQRERETQYF
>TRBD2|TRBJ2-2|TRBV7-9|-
TGTGCCAGCAATCGGGGACTAGGGGACACCGGGGAGCTGTTTTTT
CASNRGLGDTGELFF
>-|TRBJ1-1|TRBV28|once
TGTGCCAGCAGGTACCGTGGGGGGGGGAGGGCCGAAGCTTTCTTT
CASRYRGGGRAEAFF
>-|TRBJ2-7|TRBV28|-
TGTGCCAGCAGTTTCGGGAACAGTTGGTCTGGCGAGCAGTACTTC
CASSFGNSWSGEQYF
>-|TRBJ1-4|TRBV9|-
TGTGCCAGCAGCGTAGGCCCTTACGGTAATGAAAAACTGTTTTTT
CASSVGPYGNEKLFF
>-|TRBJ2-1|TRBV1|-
TGCACCAGCAGCCAGGGGCACAATGAGCAGTTCTTC
CTSSQGHNEQFF
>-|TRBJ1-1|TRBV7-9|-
TGTGCCAGCAGCTCGGAATGGGGGGGCACTGAAGCTTTCTTT
CASSSEWGGTEAFF
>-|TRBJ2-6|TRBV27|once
TGTGCCAGCACGGCGCGGGGGCAGGGAGATCACTCTGGGGCCAACGTCCTGACTTTC
CASTARGQGDHSGANVLTF
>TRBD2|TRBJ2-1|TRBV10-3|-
TGTGCCATCAGACTGACGACTAGCGGGGGGGCAGGCAATGAGCAGTTCTTC
CAIRLTTSGGAGNEQFF
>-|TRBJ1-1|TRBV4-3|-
TGCGCCAGCCAAGCCTTTGTGGGAGACACTGAAGCTTTCTTT
CASQAFVGDTEAFF
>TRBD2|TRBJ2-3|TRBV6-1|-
TGTGCCAGCAGTGAAGAGGCTAGCGGTGGACCAGATACGCAGTATTTT
CASSEEASGGPDTQYF
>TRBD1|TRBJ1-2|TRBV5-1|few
TGCGCCAGCAGACTAGAACAGGGGTATGGCTACACCTTC
CASRLEQGYGYTF
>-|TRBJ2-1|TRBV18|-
TGTGCCAGCTCACCGGACTCTGACGATGAGCAGTTCTTC
CASSPDSDDEQFF
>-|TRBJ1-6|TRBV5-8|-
TGTGCCAGCAGACGTCGCACAGGGTCCTATAATTCACCCCTCCACTTT
CASRRRTGSYNSPLHF
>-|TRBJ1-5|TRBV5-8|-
TGTGCCAGCAGCTCCCAGGGGTATAGCAATCAGCCCCAGCATTTT
CASSSQGYSNQPQHF
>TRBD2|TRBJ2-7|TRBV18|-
TGTGCCAGCTCACCACAATCTAGCGGGTTTTACGAGCAGTACTTC
CASSPQSSGFYEQYF
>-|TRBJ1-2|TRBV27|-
TGTGCCAGCAGTTGGGGCAGATTTTCGTATGGCTACACCTTC
CASSWGRFSYGYTF
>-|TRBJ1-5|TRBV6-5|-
TGTGCCAGCAGTTACGGTTTGGGGCGCAATCAGCCCCAGCATTTT
CASSYGLGRNQPQHF
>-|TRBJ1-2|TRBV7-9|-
TGTGCCAGCAGCTTTGGAGGGGCTGCCCCCTCATATGGCTACACCTTC
CASSFGGAAPSYGYTF
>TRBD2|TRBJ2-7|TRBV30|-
TGTGCCTGGAGTGTCGATAGCGGGAACGAGCAGTACTTC
CAWSVDSGNEQYF
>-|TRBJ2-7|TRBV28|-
TGTGCCAGCAGTATAACAGGTGCGTGGGAGCAGTACTTC
CASSITGAWEQYF
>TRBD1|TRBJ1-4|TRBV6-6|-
TGTGCCAGCAGTTACTCGGGACAGGGTTCTAATGAAAAACTGTTTTTT
CASSYSGQGSNEKLFF
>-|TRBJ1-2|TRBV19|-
TGTGCCACCATCGGGAGCCTTGAGGACCCGCGCGGCCAATTCTATGGCTACACCTTC
CATIGSLEDPRGQFYGYTF
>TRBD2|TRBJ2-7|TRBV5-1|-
TGCGCCAGCAGCTTGCCTGGGGCGGGAGCGGGTGAGCAGTACTTC
CASSLPGAGAGEQYF
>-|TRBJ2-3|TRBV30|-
TGTGCCTGGAGTGGAGGAAACACAGATACGCAGTATTTT
CAWSGGNTDTQYF
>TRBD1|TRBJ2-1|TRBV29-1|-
TGCAGCTTCTTGAAGACAGGGGATATGAGAACCTACAATGAGCAGTTCTTC
CSFLKTGDMRTYNEQFF
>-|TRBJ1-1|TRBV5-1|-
TGCGCCAGCAGCTTGGACGGCGGACTGAATGATGAAGCTTTCTTT
CASSLDGGLNDEAFF
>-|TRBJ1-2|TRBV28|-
TGTGCCAGCAGTTTCCCGCGGGGGGGCACCGATGGCTACACCTTC
CASSFPRGGTDGYTF
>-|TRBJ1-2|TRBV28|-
TGTGCCAGCAGTCCCCTTGGGGAGATTAACTATGGCTACACCTTC
CASSPLGEINYGYTF
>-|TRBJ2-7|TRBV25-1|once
TGTGCCAGCAGCGCGACAGGAGCCACCTACGAGCAGTACTTC
CASSATGATYEQYF
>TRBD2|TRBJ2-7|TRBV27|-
TGTGCCAGCAGTTCCATAGCGGGGGCCCGCTACGAGCAGTACTTC
CASSSIAGARYEQYF
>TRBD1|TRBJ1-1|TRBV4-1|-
TGCGCCAGCAGCCAAGCAGGGGGTCTGGGTGAAGCTTTCTTT
CASSQAGGLGEAFF
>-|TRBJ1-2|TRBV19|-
TGTGCCAGTAGTCAGGGATATAACTATGGCTACACCTTC
CASSQGYNYGYTF
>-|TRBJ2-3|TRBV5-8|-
TGTGCCAGCAGCCGCGGGGCGCGGCTAGCGTCCACAGATACGCAGTATTTT
CASSRGARLASTDTQYF
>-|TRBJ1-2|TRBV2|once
TGTGCCAGCAGTCAGGAAGGTACTAACTATGGCTACACCTTC
CASSQEGTNYGYTF